A selection of T cell receptor beta chains follows, all from one sample in a study of glioma-infiltrating T cells after dendritic cell vaccination. Clones were read by immunoSEQ multiplex PCR, and TCRdb kept only the in-frame ones, dropping some. This table has fewer than 50,000 clones, roughly 87% appearing once. This material consisted of blood, taken before dendritic cell vaccination. The receptors stem from a human donor with glioblastoma. Both conserved end residues are part of each CDR3.

v_gene	j_gene	CDR3aa
TRBV18	TRBJ1-1	CASSRLQGNTEAFF
TRBV5-1	TRBJ1-1	CASSLNGGTEAFF
TRBV27	TRBJ1-6	CASSRTGGVDNSPLHF
TRBV30	TRBJ1-1	CAWSLLDRREAFF
TRBV7-3	TRBJ2-6	CASSLGQGAFGANVLTF
TRBV28	TRBJ2-7	CASSAGTFSYEQYF
TRBV29-1	TRBJ2-1	CSATGSSVWEQFF
TRBV15	TRBJ2-1	CATSLSPEASYNEQFF
TRBV7-7	TRBJ1-4	CASSPGQTNEKLFF
TRBV7-3	TRBJ1-3	CASSLGPRGTGNTIYF
TRBV5-4	TRBJ1-1	CASSSGQGVTEAFF
TRBV19	TRBJ2-2	CASSIPGSNTGELFF
TRBV30	TRBJ2-1	CAWSPGTGGSEDEQFF
TRBV7-9	TRBJ1-2	CASSLDTNYGHTF
TRBV27	TRBJ2-7	CASSIRTGRTLGEQYF
TRBV6-5	TRBJ2-7	CASSSLAGGIYEQYF
TRBV19	TRBJ1-6	CASSILSLGVGSPLHF
TRBV11-2	TRBJ2-1	CASSLDQISDWGAYNEQFF
TRBV30	TRBJ1-5	CAWSTYSNQPQHF
TRBV12-5	TRBJ1-4	CASGLGGGVEKLFF
TRBV30	TRBJ1-2	CAWTGTGGSNYGYTF
TRBV18	TRBJ1-1	CASSPPGANTEAFF
TRBV5-4	TRBJ2-2	CASSLGGGAGLGTGELFF
TRBV5-1	TRBJ1-1	CASRLSENTEAFF
TRBV20-1	TRBJ2-3	CSARGGTRQYF
TRBV15	TRBJ2-5	CATSRVAETQYF
TRBV11-1	TRBJ2-7	CASSPGGEQYF
TRBV6-6	TRBJ2-7	CASSYSLAGDEQYF
TRBV29-1	TRBJ1-1	CSVEGQGAEAFF
TRBV5-6	TRBJ2-1	CASSWGGGARNEQFF
TRBV7-8	TRBJ1-2	CASSLQLTGSYGYTF
TRBV7-3	TRBJ2-2	CASRLSGRALTGELFF
TRBV2	TRBJ1-2	CASREGTGAGYGYTF
TRBV5-5	TRBJ1-1	CASSLMGVPGTEAFF
TRBV5-1	TRBJ1-2	CASSLSGKSNYGYTF
TRBV5-6	TRBJ2-7	CASSLRGQVQRGKYF
TRBV28	TRBJ1-5	CASSGRQSNQPQHF
TRBV25-1	TRBJ2-2	CASSVQREGNGELFF
TRBV6-5	TRBJ2-7	CASSYSGRGFNEQYF
TRBV10-3	TRBJ2-4	CAISESLAGGRLDIQYF
TRBV27	TRBJ2-2	CASSLLAGGFVGELFF
TRBV7-2	TRBJ1-5	CASSSHAGGWSNQPQHF
TRBV7-9	TRBJ2-5	CASSQGVIKETQYF
TRBV7-7	TRBJ2-1	CASSTQGINEQFF
TRBV12-2	TRBJ2-2	CASRSRPRKTGELFF
TRBV9	TRBJ2-3	CASSGEGLAASTDTQYF
TRBV2	TRBJ2-7	CASSLGLSYEQYF
TRBV27	TRBJ2-5	CASSPRHTQETQYF
TRBV7-8	TRBJ2-2	CASSTTSMNTGELFF
TRBV11-2	TRBJ1-2	CASSRGGAGTGHPNGYTF
TRBV29-1	TRBJ1-2	CSVLQSARGSYGYTF
TRBV2	TRBJ1-1	CASSEGQGPGNTEAFF
TRBV5-1	TRBJ2-7	CASSKTGGLLEQYF
TRBV5-5	TRBJ1-1	CASSPDRGQGKEAFF
TRBV19	TRBJ1-1	CASSIGRGNQNTEAFF
TRBV21-1	TRBJ2-7	CASSKATYEQYF
TRBV29-1	TRBJ1-2	CSVEVSFSNYGYTF
TRBV6-5	TRBJ1-1	CASSRETEAFF
TRBV6-6	TRBJ1-2	CASRGQGTNYGYTF
TRBV5-4	TRBJ2-4	CASNWDRDGIQYF